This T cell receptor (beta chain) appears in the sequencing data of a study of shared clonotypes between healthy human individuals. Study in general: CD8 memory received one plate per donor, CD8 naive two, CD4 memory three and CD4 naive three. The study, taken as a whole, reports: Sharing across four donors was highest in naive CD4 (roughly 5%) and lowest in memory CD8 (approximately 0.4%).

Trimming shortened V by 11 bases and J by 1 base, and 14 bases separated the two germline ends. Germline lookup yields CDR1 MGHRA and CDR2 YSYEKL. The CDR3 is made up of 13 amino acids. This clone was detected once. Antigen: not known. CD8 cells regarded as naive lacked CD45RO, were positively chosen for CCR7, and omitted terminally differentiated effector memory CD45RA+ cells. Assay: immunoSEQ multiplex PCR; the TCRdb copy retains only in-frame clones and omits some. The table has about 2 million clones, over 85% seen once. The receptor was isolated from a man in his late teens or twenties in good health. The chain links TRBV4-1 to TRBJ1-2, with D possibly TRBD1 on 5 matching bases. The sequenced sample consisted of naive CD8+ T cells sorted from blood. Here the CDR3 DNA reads TGCGCCGGTTCGGGAGGGGTTAACTATGGCTACACCTTC. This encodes CAGSGGVNYGYTF.